This T cell receptor beta chain was captured by sequencing in a study of blood T cell repertoires in COVID-19 (dated by TCRdb to the early 2020s). A note on the overall study: Samples covering the acute and convalescent phases of COVID-19 were provided by collaborators in the United States, Italy and Spain. The prospective study material was composed of cDNA or gDNA derived from T cells, B-cell-depleted T cells, or PBMCs. Deeply sampled blood TCRbeta repertoires from subjects exposed to, actively infected with, or recovered from COVID-19 were included in the dataset. A freely available public database, intended as a resource for researchers studying the immune response to SARS-CoV-2, is where the repertoires were released. The samples were drawn from the first 160 participants of the ongoing ImmuneRACE study and from 950 to 1,500 subjects provided by 6 global collaborators. The sample metadata nearly always contained a de-identified subject ID, COVID-19 status, age in years and sex. Where available, HLA class I and class II types were obtained from metadata supplied by the sample provider rather than from assay-based typing.

TCRbeta CDR3 regions were amplified from genomic DNA by means of the immunoSEQ Assay, a bias-controlled multiplex PCR. The study's own analysis went as follows. Nucleated cell counts per sample were estimated from amplification of reference gene primers within the assay. Sequence reads were collapsed and filtered to measure the absolute abundance of every unique TCRbeta CDR3 rearrangement. For each sample, productive Simpson clonality was calculated as the square root of Simpson's diversity index across productive rearrangements. TCRdb stores this immuneACCESS table with in-frame sequences only. Part of the clones is absent; in the studies checked, under half of the shortfall reflects unresolved V genes, and no reason is known for the rest. The V and J calls and clone size were taken over from that table, and D and trimming were inferred from the DNA. Within this sample are about 140,000 clones, with around four fifths of them counted one time only. The ten most abundant clones make up less than 7% of the sample.

To note about this clone: There is no known antigen for this receptor. No base-level quality is on record; no much larger clone is a single base apart.

V loses 0 bases, J loses 11 bases, and the germline ends lie 20 bases apart. CDR1 ENHRY and CDR2 SYGVKD are derived from the germline V gene. The CDR3 holds 16 amino acids from the cysteine to the phenylalanine. Kept here is only the CDR3 DNA, which spans 48 bases and is read in frame from base 1. Participants in the prospective study were enrolled through a virtual design, were aged about 18 to 100 years, and lived in 24 United States geographic areas. In the prospective study, participants were assigned to cohorts based on the clinical history participants reported in a screening survey and a study questionnaire. For ImmuneRACE Cohort 3, a participant was defined as recovered based on two consecutive negative NP/OP PCR tests, clearance by a healthcare professional, or resolution of symptoms. Each participant in the prospective study had whole blood, serum and a nasopharyngeal or oropharyngeal swab collected by mobile phlebotomists. Participants in the prospective study had the option to provide additional blood draws and questionnaires over an approximately two-month period. Before DNA extraction, prospective study blood samples were shipped either frozen or at room temperature.

Beyond this particular receptor, the publication reports: The quantity of clinical and demographic metadata differed by source and by participant and was supplied without curation.

The source of this sequence is a woman aged 40-49 years who had recovered from COVID-19. The sequenced material came from PBMCs or T cells enriched from blood (not recorded which). Recombination joined TRBV10-3 with TRBJ1-5; TRBD1 could be the D gene, as 6 bases match. CDR3 sequence: CAISESRQGSRESQHF. The DNA sequence reads TGTGCCATCAGTGAGTCGCGGCAGGGGTCTAGGGAGTCCCAGCATTTT.